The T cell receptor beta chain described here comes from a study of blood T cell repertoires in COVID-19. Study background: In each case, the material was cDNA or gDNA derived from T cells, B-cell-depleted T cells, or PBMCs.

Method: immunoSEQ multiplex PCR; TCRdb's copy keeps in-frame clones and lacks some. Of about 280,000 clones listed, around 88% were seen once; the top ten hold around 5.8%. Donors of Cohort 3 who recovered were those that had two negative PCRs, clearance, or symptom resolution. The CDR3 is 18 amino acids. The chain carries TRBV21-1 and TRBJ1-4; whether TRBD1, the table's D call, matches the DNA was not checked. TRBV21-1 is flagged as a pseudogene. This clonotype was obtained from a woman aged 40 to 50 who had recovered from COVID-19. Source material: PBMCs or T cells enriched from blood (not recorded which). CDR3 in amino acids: CASSKVTGQKPTNEKLFF. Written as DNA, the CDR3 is TGTGCCAGCAGCAAAGTTACGGGACAGAAACCAACTAATGAAAAACTGTTTTTT.